Presented here are 10 T cell receptor beta chains from one specimen sequenced in a study of beta chain features in type 1 diabetes. Reverse transcription of all isolated RNA meant that expressed TCRB transcripts were sequenced. Produced via immunoSEQ multiplex PCR; TCRdb's table is partial and in-frame only. The sample lists some 150,000 clones; roughly 50% were seen once. The sequencing input was Tregs from blood. These receptors all stem from a young man in good health.

The V and J genes are TRBV2 and TRBJ2-7; 7 nucleotides agree with TRBD1. Germline trimming cut 6 bases from V and 2 bases from J; bases unmatched to any gene: 7. The CDR3 is 14 amino acids. CDR1 is SNHLY, CDR2 FYNNEI, per germline. CDR3 DNA: TGTGCCAGCAGAACCGGGACAGTGACCTACGAGCAGTACTTC. Its translation: CASRTGTVTYEQYF.

This clone was observed a handful of times. The rearrangement joins TRBV19 to TRBJ1-5; TRBD1 is a possible D gene (6 bases). This CDR3 contains 16 residues. V lost 5 bases and J lost 2, with 16 bases in between. Germline V gene sequence: CDR1 LNHDA, CDR2 SQIVND (reference sequence). In DNA form, the CDR3 reads TGTGCCAGTAGTCGGAGGGGGGAGGGGGGCAATCAGCCCCAGCATTTT. It yields the protein CASSRRGEGGNQPQHF. The full variable domain, with the rest looked up from reference TRBV19 and TRBJ1-5, is DGGITQSPKYLFRKEGQNVTLSCEQNLNHDAMYWYRQDPGQGLRLIYYSQIVNDFQKGDIAEGYSVSREKKESFPLTVTSAQKNPTAFYLCASSRRGEGGNQPQHFGDGTRLSIL.

The chain employs TRBV7-3 and TRBJ1-1, with D possibly being TRBD1 (5 bases). This CDR3 is built from 15 residues. V was pared by 5 bases and J by 0 bases, with 13 bases between. Per germline, CDR1 SGHTA and CDR2 FQGTGA. This CDR3 reads CASSHTGAMNTEAFF. The DNA of the CDR3 is TGTGCCAGCAGCCATACAGGAGCCATGAACACTGAAGCTTTCTTT.

J is TRBJ1-5 and V is TRBV7-2, with 10 bases lining up with TRBD1. Germline CDR1 SGHTA, CDR2 FQGNSA. With 2 bases clipped from V and 7 bases from J, the junction kept 8 bases outside the gene matches. The CDR3 totals 16 residues. The DNA for the CDR3 is TGTGCCAGCAGCTTAACCGGGACAGGGGATAACCAGCCCCAGCATTTT. Its protein product is CASSLTGTGDNQPQHF.

CDR3 nucleotide sequence: TGTGCCAGCAGCCAAAGACTAGCGTCCTACAATGAGCAGTTCTTC. Protein: CASSQRLASYNEQFF. The chain has TRBV4-2 and TRBJ2-1; 8 bases align to TRBD2. The germline V gene encodes CDR1 LGHNA and CDR2 YNFKEQ. Trimming cost V 2 bases and J 1 base; bases outside gene matches: 1. The CDR3 is made up of 15 amino acids.

The chain carries TRBV29-1 and TRBJ2-2; 11 nucleotides agree with TRBD2. This CDR3 has 14 amino acids. CDR1 is SQVTM and CDR2 is ANQGSEA in the germline V gene. The V segment lost 7 bases and the J segment 4 bases; nucleotides outside the gene matches: 5. The CDR3 DNA reads as TGCAGCGGCCGACTAGCGGGAATCACCGGGGAGCTGTTTTTT. It translates to CSGRLAGITGELFF.

This clone came up a few times. The rearrangement joins TRBV11-2 to TRBJ1-4, with D unresolved. From germline, CDR1 is SGHAT and CDR2 FQNNGV. The CDR3 totals 14 residues. V was cut by 3 bases and J by 6 bases, with 11 bases left in between. CDR3 bases: TGTGCCAGCAGCTTCGGACTGAGAGATGAAAAACTGTTTTTT. As protein: CASSFGLRDEKLFF.

This clone has a handful of counts. The chain combines TRBV27 with TRBJ1-2, with TRBD1 identical over 11 bases. This CDR3 is built from 13 residues. Trimming cost V 8 bases and J 4 bases; bases outside gene matches: 3. In germline, CDR1 is MNHEY, CDR2 SMNVEV (reference sequence). The chain's CDR3 is CASLGQGGYGYTF. In nucleotides, the CDR3 is TGTGCCAGCCTGGGACAGGGGGGCTATGGCTACACCTTC.

The chain combines TRBV19 with TRBJ2-1, with TRBD2 matching over 11 bases. Per germline, CDR1 LNHDA and CDR2 SQIVND (reference sequence). With V trimmed by 6 bases and J by 2 bases, 12 bases remained unmatched. The CDR3 is 18 amino acids. The CDR3 nucleotides read TGTGCCAGTAGGCTCGGAGGGGGGGGACTAGCGGCCTACAATGAGCAGTTCTTC. Protein product: CASRLGGGGLAAYNEQFF.

V usage is TRBV7-2 and J usage is TRBJ2-3, with 7 bases matching TRBD2. The CDR3 loop spans 17 amino acids. The junction had 11 bases not matched to a gene; V was cut back by 2 bases and J by 3 bases. Germline lookup yields CDR1 SGHTA and CDR2 FQGNSA. The chain's CDR3 is CASSLLLTSLGTDTQYF. CDR3 DNA: TGTGCCAGCAGCTTACTGCTGACTAGCCTGGGGACAGATACGCAGTATTTT.